This is a list of T cell receptor beta chains from one sample in a study of vaccination and CD4 T cells after COVID-19. No antigen has been identified for these receptors. From the PCR reads, TCRdb called clonotypes with MiXCR, one entry per CDR3 protein. The sample lists just under 20,000 distinct CDR3 sequences, 48% occurring once. Sequencing used CD4+ T cells from blood, cultured in vitro, obtained after SARS-CoV-2 vaccination. Receptors were obtained from a human donor who had recovered from COVID-19. Each CDR3 is given with its conserved first and last residue. Each record gives: D gene, clone size, J gene, V gene, CDR3 protein. D genes are given only for firm matches. Only part of the rows carry a size: once, few, many, or a class if the clone is expanded.

d_gene: TRBD2
abundance: .
j_gene: TRBJ2-1
v_gene: TRBV20-1
CDR3aa: CSGGLAGGYNEQFF

d_gene: .
abundance: .
j_gene: TRBJ1-6
v_gene: TRBV20-1
CDR3aa: CSASGQGGSPLHF

d_gene: .
abundance: few
j_gene: TRBJ1-5
v_gene: TRBV28
CDR3aa: CASSILGSQPQHF

d_gene: .
abundance: .
j_gene: TRBJ1-5
v_gene: TRBV10-3
CDR3aa: CAISESQGQPQHF

d_gene: .
abundance: .
j_gene: TRBJ1-2
v_gene: TRBV5-4
CDR3aa: CASSWGRGGADYGYTF

d_gene: TRBD1
abundance: .
j_gene: TRBJ1-1
v_gene: TRBV24-1
CDR3aa: CATRGTGVETEAFF

d_gene: .
abundance: .
j_gene: TRBJ1-6
v_gene: TRBV19
CDR3aa: CASSFGAENSPLHF

d_gene: .
abundance: .
j_gene: TRBJ1-2
v_gene: TRBV28
CDR3aa: CASSSGGLSNYGYTF

d_gene: TRBD1
abundance: .
j_gene: TRBJ1-5
v_gene: TRBV6-1
CDR3aa: CASSQGTDSNQPQHF

d_gene: .
abundance: .
j_gene: TRBJ2-3
v_gene: TRBV7-9
CDR3aa: CASSLIQGDTQYF

d_gene: .
abundance: .
j_gene: TRBJ1-5
v_gene: TRBV7-2
CDR3aa: CASSLPQAPNQPQHF

d_gene: .
abundance: .
j_gene: TRBJ1-1
v_gene: TRBV29-1
CDR3aa: CSVRQTNTEAFF

d_gene: .
abundance: .
j_gene: TRBJ1-1
v_gene: TRBV2
CDR3aa: CASSVRGGETEAFF

d_gene: .
abundance: few
j_gene: TRBJ1-1
v_gene: TRBV6-5
CDR3aa: CASSFSDGSNTEAFF

d_gene: TRBD1
abundance: .
j_gene: TRBJ1-2
v_gene: TRBV27
CDR3aa: CASSPGQNYGYTF

d_gene: TRBD1
abundance: .
j_gene: TRBJ2-2
v_gene: TRBV10-1
CDR3aa: CASSERPGGNTGELFF

d_gene: TRBD2
abundance: once
j_gene: TRBJ2-1
v_gene: TRBV6-5
CDR3aa: CASSSGLAGGQEFF

d_gene: TRBD1
abundance: few
j_gene: TRBJ1-6
v_gene: TRBV6-1
CDR3aa: CASKGQGGNNSPLHF

d_gene: .
abundance: few
j_gene: TRBJ1-5
v_gene: TRBV19
CDR3aa: CASSEQGNQPQHF

d_gene: .
abundance: .
j_gene: TRBJ2-2
v_gene: TRBV7-3
CDR3aa: CASSLRTSGELFF

d_gene: .
abundance: .
j_gene: TRBJ2-5
v_gene: TRBV5-4
CDR3aa: CASSLAGAGGTETQYF

d_gene: TRBD1
abundance: .
j_gene: TRBJ2-1
v_gene: TRBV28
CDR3aa: CASSSGQGLGNEQFF

d_gene: .
abundance: .
j_gene: TRBJ1-2
v_gene: TRBV28
CDR3aa: CASSFGVQGSIVYGYTF